This is a list of T cell receptor beta chains from one sample in a study of T-cell memory formation after mild COVID-19. TCRdb used MiXCR to reprocess the 5' RACE reads, holding one entry per CDR3 protein. Here the sample spans approximately 350,000 distinct CDR3 sequences, about an eighth being singletons. The specimen sequenced was PBMCs or a T cell subset sorted from them (not recorded which). The receptors here all came from a man between 18 and 35 years old who had mild COVID-19 (a few samples of this study predate the infection). Cell type and time point are not known. Both conserved end residues are part of each CDR3. The order of the fields is D gene, J gene, V gene, clone size, CDR3 protein, CDR3 DNA. The D gene is left open where the match is weak. Expanded clones get a size class; other rows say once, few or many, or leave the size out.

.,TRBJ1-1,TRBV6-5,.,CASSYSNSMNTEAFF,TGTGCCAGCAGTTACTCGAACAGTATGAACACTGAAGCTTTCTTT
TRBD1,TRBJ2-2,TRBV5-1,many,CASSLWGQGNTGELFF,TGCGCCAGCAGCTTGTGGGGACAGGGGAACACCGGGGAGCTGTTTTTT
.,TRBJ1-6,TRBV5-1,few,CASSLGRGDFNSPLHF,TGCGCCAGCAGCTTGGGGAGGGGAGATTTTAATTCACCCCTCCACTTT
.,TRBJ2-6,TRBV3-1,few,CASSQGALTANVLTF,TGTGCCAGCAGCCAGGGGGCTCTGACGGCCAACGTCCTGACTTTC
TRBD2,TRBJ2-7,TRBV4-3,few,CASSQDASGKSSYEQYF,TGCGCCAGCAGCCAAGATGCTAGCGGGAAAAGCTCCTACGAGCAGTACTTC
.,TRBJ1-5,TRBV6-5,few,CASSKTGSSQPQHF,TGTGCCAGCAGCAAAACAGGGTCTAGTCAGCCCCAGCATTTT
.,TRBJ2-1,TRBV5-6,.,CASSPVGLAHEQFF,TGTGCCAGCTCCCCGGTCGGGCTAGCGCATGAGCAGTTCTTC
.,TRBJ2-6,TRBV12-3/TRBV12-4,few,CASSRPFSGANVLTF,TGTGCCAGCAGTCGGCCTTTCTCTGGGGCCAACGTCCTGACTTTC
.,TRBJ2-1,TRBV11-2,medium-sized,CASSLGGGGYNEQFF,TGTGCCAGCAGCTTGGGAGGAGGGGGCTACAATGAGCAGTTCTTC
.,TRBJ1-1,TRBV5-4,.,CASSLSGGAVGTEAFF,TGTGCCAGCAGCCTAAGTGGGGGGGCAGTGGGCACTGAAGCTTTCTTT
.,TRBJ1-2,TRBV5-1,.,CASSLDGNTYGYTF,TGCGCCAGCAGCCTAGACGGAAACACTTATGGCTACACCTTC
.,TRBJ1-2,TRBV6-1,few,CASSETGKSNGYTF,TGTGCCAGCAGTGAAACAGGGAAGAGTAACGGCTACACCTTC
TRBD1,TRBJ1-2,TRBV5-1,few,CASTPSVGQGGYGYTF,TGCGCCAGCACCCCGTCGGTCGGACAGGGAGGATATGGCTACACCTTC
.,TRBJ2-2,TRBV5-1,many,CASSFRLFNAYTGELFF,TGCGCCAGCAGCTTTCGACTATTCAACGCCTACACCGGGGAGCTGTTTTTT
TRBD1,TRBJ2-3,TRBV6-5,.,CASSYSGQGLPDTQYF,TGTGCCAGCAGTTACTCGGGACAGGGGTTACCAGATACGCAGTATTTT
TRBD1,TRBJ2-2,TRBV25-1,.,CASSERGQGSSGELFF,TGTGCCAGCAGTGAACGTGGACAGGGTTCATCCGGGGAGCTGTTTTTT
.,TRBJ2-7,TRBV5-6,once,CASSHAGLARQYEQYF,TGTGCCAGCAGCCACGCGGGATTGGCCAGACAATACGAGCAGTACTTC
.,TRBJ1-1,TRBV12-5,few,CASGFLIRGPTRGAEAFF,TGTGCTAGTGGCTTCCTCATCCGGGGTCCGACGAGGGGGGCTGAAGCTTTCTTT
.,TRBJ1-1,TRBV18,few,CASSPEGRAFF,TGTGCCAGCTCACCAGAGGGCCGGGCTTTCTTT
TRBD1,TRBJ1-2,TRBV12-3/TRBV12-4,.,CASSKGQFYGYTF,TGTGCCAGCAGTAAGGGACAGTTCTATGGCTACACCTTC
.,TRBJ1-1,TRBV6-2/TRBV6-3,.,CASSYLPGTTEAFF,TGTGCCAGCAGTTACCTTCCGGGGACCACTGAAGCTTTCTTT
TRBD2,TRBJ2-5,TRBV4-1,.,CASSTHGTSLETQYF,TGCGCCAGCAGCACCCATGGGACTAGCTTGGAGACCCAGTACTTC
.,TRBJ1-4,TRBV6-5,.,CASSYSTREKLFF,TGTGCCAGCAGTTACTCGACGCGGGAAAAACTGTTTTTT
.,TRBJ2-7,TRBV5-1,medium-sized,CASSPQQGGPYEQYF,TGCGCCAGCAGCCCGCAACAAGGGGGTCCCTACGAGCAGTACTTC
.,TRBJ1-5,TRBV20-1,few,CSARGMENSNQPQHF,TGCAGTGCTAGAGGTATGGAGAATAGCAATCAGCCCCAGCATTTT
.,TRBJ1-3,TRBV7-2,.,CASSLAPGRGGNTIYF,TGTGCCAGCAGCTTAGCCCCCGGCAGGGGAGGAAACACCATATATTTT
.,TRBJ1-2,TRBV18,.,CASSPRAGLYGYTF,TGTGCCAGCTCACCACGCGCAGGCCTCTATGGCTACACCTTC
TRBD1,TRBJ1-6,TRBV5-1,.,CASSFGQGGDYNSPLHF,TGCGCCAGCAGCTTCGGACAGGGCGGGGATTATAATTCACCCCTCCACTTT
TRBD1,TRBJ2-2,TRBV20-1,few,CSARDTGGNTGELFF,TGCAGTGCTAGAGATACAGGGGGCAACACCGGGGAGCTGTTTTTT
TRBD2,TRBJ2-7,TRBV10-3,.,CAISGSGGTYEQYF,TGTGCCATCAGTGGTAGCGGGGGGACCTACGAGCAGTACTTC
.,TRBJ2-7,TRBV3-1,.,CASSQNIDFLDEQYF,TGTGCCAGCAGCCAAAACATAGACTTTCTAGACGAGCAGTACTTC
.,TRBJ2-2,TRBV30,many,CAWSPLYGELFF,TGTGCCTGGAGTCCCCTTTACGGGGAGCTGTTTTTT
TRBD2,TRBJ2-3,TRBV4-2,few,CASSQEPHSGGADTQYF,TGTGCCAGCAGCCAAGAACCCCATAGCGGGGGGGCGGATACGCAGTATTTT
.,TRBJ2-5,TRBV5-1,once,CASSGGTFGETQYF,TGCGCCAGCAGCGGCGGGACGTTCGGGGAGACCCAGTACTTC
TRBD1,TRBJ1-5,TRBV7-9,few,CASSFISGQGVGSNQPQHF,TGTGCCAGCAGCTTTATATCGGGACAGGGTGTAGGGAGCAATCAGCCCCAGCATTTT
.,TRBJ2-3,TRBV4-2,.,CASSRTAVGTSTDTQYF,TGTGCCAGCAGCCGAACTGCCGTTGGGACTAGCACAGATACGCAGTATTTT
TRBD1,TRBJ2-1,TRBV28,few,CASRDSGTGGWEQFF,TGTGCCAGCAGAGACTCCGGGACAGGGGGCTGGGAGCAGTTCTTC
.,TRBJ2-1,TRBV4-3,few,CASSQDLGFNEQFF,TGCGCCAGCAGCCAAGATTTGGGGTTTAATGAGCAGTTCTTC